The 28 T cell receptor beta chains listed next were all sequenced from one sample in a study of T cell responses to AZD1222 COVID-19 vaccine. Libraries were prepared by immunoSEQ multiplex PCR; TCRdb keeps only in-frame clonotypes and omits some of them. This sample has approximately 190,000 clones, with approximately 94% found just once. The sequences come from peripheral blood, collected on day 0 of AZD1222 vaccination. These receptors came from an adult in good health.

Concerning this clone itself: A read error may produce the germline difference seen at one junction end. V is TRBV4-1 and J is TRBJ1-2; no clear D gene. Germline loops: CDR1 MGHRA, CDR2 YSYEKL. The CDR3 is made up of 12 amino acids. CDR3 coding DNA: TGCGCCAGCAGCCAAGGGGGAGGGAGGGCTTCCTTC. Amino acids: CASSQGGGRASF.

This rearrangement joins TRBV18 to TRBJ1-2, with D unclear. Germline CDR1 and CDR2: KGHSH and LQKENI. CDR3 length: 13 amino acids. V was cut by 3 bases and J by 4 bases, with 9 bases left in between. As DNA, the CDR3 is TGTGCCAGCTCACCCCTGGATGTCTATGGCTACACCTTC. Translated: CASSPLDVYGYTF.

This rearrangement joins TRBV4-3 to TRBJ1-2, with no clear D. Per the germline V gene, CDR1 is LGHNA and CDR2 is YSLEER. The CDR3 runs 15 residues. Deletions cut 1 base from V and 8 bases from J, with 17 bases between. The CDR3 is CASSQVFRGMEGYTF. In DNA, the CDR3 is TGCGCCAGCAGCCAAGTTTTTAGAGGGATGGAGGGCTACACCTTC.

This clone has just one count. The chain carries TRBV27 and TRBJ1-1; 8 positions agree with TRBD1. The CDR3 spans 12 residues. CDR1 MNHEY and CDR2 SMNVEV come from the germline V gene (reference sequence). V gave up 4 bases and J gave up 12 bases; unmatched junction bases: 7. CDR3 sequence reads: CASSYGQGLTFF. The DNA of the CDR3 is TGTGCCAGCAGTTATGGACAGGGTTTAACTTTCTTT.

J is TRBJ2-1 and V is TRBV7-3, with D maybe TRBD1 (6 bases). Germline loops: CDR1 SGHTA, CDR2 FQGTGA. The V end was cut by 2 bases, the J end by 7 bases, with 12 bases between. This CDR3 contains 14 residues. CDR3 DNA sequence: TGTGCCAGCAGCTTAGCCAGGGGACGGAATGAGCAGTTCTTC. This sequence encodes CASSLARGRNEQFF.

The chain recombines TRBV6-5 with TRBJ2-7; D is possibly TRBD1 (6 bases). Germline CDR1 MNHEY, CDR2 SVGAGI. CDR3 size: 15 residues. Trimming removed 2 bases at V and 2 bases at J, with 13 bases between. The CDR3 is CASSYGAGTTYEQYF. The CDR3 region has the DNA TGTGCCAGCAGTTACGGGGCCGGGACAACCTACGAGCAGTACTTC.

The rearrangement uses TRBV29-1 and TRBJ1-2; 7 nucleotides line up with TRBD1. The CDR3 runs to 15 residues. The germline gives CDR1 SQVTM, CDR2 ANQGSEA. V was pared by 7 bases and J by 4 bases, with 15 bases of the junction left unmatched. The CDR3 here is CSAGSSQGPSYGYTF. In DNA form, the CDR3 reads TGCAGCGCAGGTAGTTCACAGGGGCCTTCCTATGGCTACACCTTC.

This clone was picked up one time. The chain employs TRBV18 and TRBJ1-1; TRBD1 matches 7 bases. The CDR3 spans 15 residues. CDR1 is KGHSH and CDR2 is LQKENI in the germline V gene. The trim removed 0 bases at V and 6 bases at J, leaving 7 bases unmatched. The CDR3 reads CASSPPVGGAAEAFF. CDR3 nucleotides: TGTGCCAGCTCACCACCGGTAGGGGGCGCCGCTGAAGCTTTCTTT.

The chain joins TRBV6-5 to TRBJ1-6; D uncertain. V was pared by 4 bases and J by 4 bases, with 11 bases between. Per germline, CDR1 MNHEY and CDR2 SVGAGI. The CDR3 runs to 15 residues. CDR3 in amino acids: CASSSPTDYNSPLHF. Here the CDR3 DNA reads TGTGCCAGCAGTTCCCCGACGGATTATAATTCACCCCTCCACTTT.

This sequence joins TRBV28 and TRBJ2-1; D call uncertain. With 6 bases removed from V and 6 bases from J, the gap between germline ends came to 18 bases. Germline values: CDR1 MDHEN, CDR2 SYDVKM. This CDR3 has 15 residues. In DNA, the CDR3 is TGTGCCAGCAGCTACGACCCCCCCTCCCGCAATGAGCAGTTCTTC. This translates into CASSYDPPSRNEQFF.

The chain carries TRBV18 and TRBJ2-7; 9 nucleotides match TRBD2. Germline loops: CDR1 KGHSH, CDR2 LQKENI. This CDR3 is built from 15 residues. Germline trimming cut 6 bases from V and 3 bases from J; bases unmatched to any gene: 9. CDR3 in DNA: TGTGCCAGCTCCCCCACGAGTAGCGGGAGCTACGAGCAGTACTTC. Encoded protein: CASSPTSSGSYEQYF.

The chain joins TRBV5-4 to TRBJ2-6; D unclear. Germline V CDR1 and CDR2: SGHNT, YYREEE (reference sequence). The V end was cut by 5 bases, the J end by 1 base, with 16 bases between. This CDR3 is built from 17 residues. For the CDR3, the DNA is TGTGCCAGCAGAAGGACGGCCGACCGATCTGGGGCCAACGTCCTGACTTTC. Translation gives CASRRTADRSGANVLTF.

V usage is TRBV7-6 and J usage is TRBJ2-3, with 7 bases matching TRBD2. CDR1 is SGHVS, CDR2 FNYEAQ, per germline. V shed 4 bases, J shed 5 bases, and the junction held 18 bases outside the gene matches. The CDR3 length is 18 residues. The CDR3 loop is CASSYLNWGRADRDTQYF. CDR3 coding DNA: TGTGCCAGCAGCTACCTCAATTGGGGGAGGGCCGATAGAGATACGCAGTATTTT.

The rearrangement uses TRBV20-1 and TRBJ2-3; maybe TRBD1 (6 bases). Trimming took off 5 bases at V and 6 bases at J, with 9 bases between the two ends. The CDR3 runs 11 residues. Germline CDR1 DFQATT, CDR2 SNEGSKA (reference sequence). The CDR3 nucleotides read TGCAGTGCTCCTGACAGGGATACGCAGTATTTT. Translated: CSAPDRDTQYF.

The rearrangement joins TRBV29-1 to TRBJ2-7, with TRBD2 matching 10 bases. This CDR3 is built from 12 residues. Losses at the gene ends were 6 bases for V and 4 bases for J; bases not matched to a gene: 3. CDR1 is SQVTM and CDR2 is ANQGSEA in the germline V gene. CDR3 DNA sequence: TGCAGCGTCCGGACTAGCGGTTACGAGCAGTACTTC. Protein: CSVRTSGYEQYF.

The chain combines TRBV30 with TRBJ1-6; the D gene is possibly TRBD1 (5 bases). CDR1 and CDR2 (germline): GTSNPN, SVGIG (reference sequence). This CDR3 has 15 residues. Trimming took 1 base from V and 6 from J, leaving 13 bases between them. The CDR3 coding sequence is TGTGCCTGGAGTGCTCGGAGACAGACTAATTCACCCCTCCACTTT. Its protein product is CAWSARRQTNSPLHF.

This clone has only a few counts. The V and J genes are TRBV24-1 and TRBJ2-3; 10 positions agree with TRBD2. Per germline, CDR1 KGHDR and CDR2 SFDVKD. The CDR3 totals 15 residues. The V and J ends lost 7 bases and 4 bases, in that order; junction bases with no gene match: 7. The CDR3 region is CATRGSGRAADTQYF. For the CDR3, the DNA is TGTGCCACCAGGGGAAGCGGGAGGGCGGCAGATACGCAGTATTTT.

The chain is built from TRBV7-3 and TRBJ2-2, with 7 bases that match TRBD2. Per the germline V gene, CDR1 is SGHTA and CDR2 is FQGTGA. Trimming cost V 2 bases and J 6 bases; bases outside gene matches: 3. CDR3 length equals 14 residues. The CDR3 loop is CASSLGGSAGELFF. CDR3 nucleotide sequence: TGTGCCAGCAGCTTAGGCGGGAGTGCCGGGGAGCTGTTTTTT.

The chain has TRBV28 and TRBJ1-6; D ambiguous. CDR1 and CDR2 from the germline V gene are MDHEN and SYDVKM. V was cut by 7 bases and J by 6 bases, with 13 bases left in between. The CDR3 consists of 14 residues. DNA for the CDR3: TGTGCCAGCATGGGAGAGGTCGGTAATTCACCCCTCCACTTT. Residues: CASMGEVGNSPLHF.

The CDR3 coding sequence is TGTGCCATCAGTGAGGACAGGGCCAGCAATCAGCCCCAGCATTTT. This encodes CAISEDRASNQPQHF. The chain carries TRBV10-3 and TRBJ1-5, with 7 bases fitting TRBD1. Germline V gene lookup returns CDR1 ENHRY and CDR2 SYGVKD. With 2 bases clipped from V and 1 base from J, the junction kept 2 bases outside the gene matches. CDR3 length: 15 residues.

The V and J genes are TRBV6-5 and TRBJ1-2, with TRBD1 matching over 8 bases. Germline V gene sequence: CDR1 MNHEY, CDR2 SVGAGI. The CDR3 covers 15 residues. V lost 0 bases and J lost 0; bases outside the gene matches: 0. In DNA form, the CDR3 reads TGTGCCAGCAGTTACTCACAGGGGGCTAACTATGGCTACACCTTC. Protein: CASSYSQGANYGYTF.

Written as DNA, the CDR3 is TGTGCCAGCGATACTCTCACTAGCGGGAGGATCAATGAGCAGTTCTTC. Translating gives CASDTLTSGRINEQFF. The chain links TRBV28 to TRBJ2-1; 12 bases fit TRBD2. This CDR3 comprises 16 residues. Looked up from germline, CDR1 is MDHEN and CDR2 is SYDVKM. Trimming took 8 bases from V and 6 from J; bases not matched to a gene: 11.

This rearrangement joins TRBV6-2 or TRBV6-3 to TRBJ2-7; 12 nucleotides align to TRBD2. The V segment lost 4 bases and the J segment 4 bases; nucleotides outside the gene matches: 8. Germline-derived CDR1 and CDR2 are MNHEY and SVGEGT. The CDR3 has 16 amino acids. The CDR3 coding sequence is TGTGCCAGCAGTTTTTCAAGGACTAGCGGGACTTACGAGCAGTACTTC. This encodes CASSFSRTSGTYEQYF.

In its sample, this clone was seen once. This same CDR3 is encoded by further DNA sequences in the sample. The chain combines TRBV9 with TRBJ2-2; D is ambiguous. The CDR3 contains 13 residues. The V end was cut by 0 bases, the J end by 4 bases, with 4 bases between. The V gene's germline CDR1 is SGDLS and CDR2 YYNGEE. The CDR3 nucleotides read TGTGCCAGCAGCGTAGTCGGCACCGGGGAGCTGTTTTTT. Its translation is CASSVVGTGELFF.

The chain combines TRBV27 with TRBJ1-6; D unresolved. V gave up 1 base and J gave up 6 bases, with 10 bases separating them. Germline V lookup: CDR1 MNHEY, CDR2 SMNVEV (reference sequence). CDR3 length: 15 residues. The CDR3 DNA follows: TGTGCCAGCAGTTTATGGAGGCAGTCTAATTCACCCCTCCACTTT. Protein sequence: CASSLWRQSNSPLHF.

The gene calls are TRBV11-3 and TRBJ2-3; D may be TRBD2 (6 bases). The CDR3 has 14 amino acids. V was clipped by 4 bases and J by 4 bases, with 12 bases between them. Germline CDR1 and CDR2: SGHNT and YENEEA. This chain's CDR3 is CASSSGGEPDTQYF. The CDR3 nucleotides are TGTGCCAGCAGCTCCGGCGGGGAACCAGATACGCAGTATTTT.

The chain employs TRBV28 and TRBJ1-5; no reliable D call. Trimming took off 9 bases at V and 7 bases at J, with 19 bases between the two ends. Germline CDR1 is MDHEN and CDR2 is SYDVKM. The length of the CDR3 is 14 residues. The CDR3 here is CASEGGSLRQPQHF. Here the CDR3 DNA reads TGTGCCAGTGAGGGAGGCTCACTCAGGCAGCCCCAGCATTTT.

The chain recombines TRBV19 with TRBJ2-2, with D perhaps matching TRBD1 (5 bases). V was clipped by 2 bases and J by 3 bases, with 16 bases between them. This CDR3 contains 17 residues. Per germline, CDR1 LNHDA and CDR2 SQIVND (reference sequence). The CDR3 loop reads CASSITLRAGYTGELFF. The CDR3 DNA follows: TGTGCCAGTAGTATAACTCTCCGGGCAGGGTACACCGGGGAGCTGTTTTTT.